This T cell receptor beta chain is from a study of immune evolution from preneoplasia to lung adenocarcinoma. This CDR3 comprises 16 residues. The V end was cut by 0 bases, the J end by 0 bases, with 11 bases between. CDR1 LNHDA and CDR2 SQIVND come from the germline V gene (reference sequence). Resections took place in Japan or China from about 2014 to 2018. After pathologic assessment, macro-dissection selected premalignant or tumor cells for extraction. A word on this clone: The antigen remains unidentified.

General study findings and limits: KRAS-mutant nodules had the highest T cell clonality. Later-stage lesions seemingly showed higher T cell density and diversity than normal lung.

The protocol was immunoSEQ multiplex PCR, while the TCRdb copy is restricted to in-frame clones and leaves out a portion. The sample shows 7,500 to 9,500 clones, roughly 80% of them seen only once. This receptor was obtained from a donor aged 70 or over with lung adenocarcinoma. Sequencing was carried out using FFPE minimally invasive lung adenocarcinoma tissue. This chain uses TRBV19 with TRBJ1-2; a weak D match, TRBD1 (6 bases). This CDR3 is CASSIDGGWTNYGYTF. CDR3 in DNA: TGTGCCAGTAGTATAGATGGGGGCTGGACTAACTATGGCTACACCTTC.